A single T cell receptor beta chain is shown here with its context. The antigen is not known. The record originates from a study of T-cell memory formation after mild COVID-19. In the study overall: Largely donor-specific TCR clusters were found.

Germline V gene sequence: CDR1 SGHDN, CDR2 FVKESK. The CDR3 has 19 amino acids. V gave up 0 bases and J gave up 4 bases; unmatched junction bases: 16. The study's findings and limits: Pre-infection memory carried some responding clones, suggesting that cross-reactive memory joined. Contracting CD8+ clones were enriched in EMRA, CD4+ mainly in CM and EM.

TCRdb ran MiXCR on the 5' RACE reads and lists one entry per CDR3 protein. The sample lists about 310,000 distinct CDR3 sequences, 19% seen once, with roughly 20% in the top ten. Material: PBMCs or a T cell subset sorted from them (not recorded which). The source of this sequence is a man in his late teens or twenties who had mild COVID-19 (a few samples of this study predate the infection). Cell type and time point are not known. The V call is TRBV14, the J call TRBJ2-5, with 8 bases lining up with TRBD1. The CDR3 loop reads CASSQDSITAGGYLETQYF. The CDR3 nucleotides read TGTGCCAGCAGCCAAGACTCTATCACGGCAGGGGGCTACTTAGAGACCCAGTACTTC.